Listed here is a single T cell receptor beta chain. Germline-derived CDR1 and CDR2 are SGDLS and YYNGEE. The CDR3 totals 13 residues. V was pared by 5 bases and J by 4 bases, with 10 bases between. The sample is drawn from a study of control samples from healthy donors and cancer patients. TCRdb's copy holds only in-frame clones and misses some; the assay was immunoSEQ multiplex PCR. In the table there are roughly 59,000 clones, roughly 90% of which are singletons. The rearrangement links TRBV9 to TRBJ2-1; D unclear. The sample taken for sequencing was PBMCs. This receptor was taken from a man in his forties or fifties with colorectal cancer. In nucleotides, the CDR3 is TGTGCCAGCAGTTGGACCGGATACAATGAGCAGTTCTTC. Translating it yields CASSWTGYNEQFF. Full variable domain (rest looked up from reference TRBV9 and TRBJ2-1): DSGVTQTPKHLITATGQRVTLRCSPRSGDLSVYWYQQSLDQGLQFLIQYYNGEERAKGNILERFSAQQFPDLHSELNLSSLELGDSALYFCASSWTGYNEQFFGPGTRLTVL.